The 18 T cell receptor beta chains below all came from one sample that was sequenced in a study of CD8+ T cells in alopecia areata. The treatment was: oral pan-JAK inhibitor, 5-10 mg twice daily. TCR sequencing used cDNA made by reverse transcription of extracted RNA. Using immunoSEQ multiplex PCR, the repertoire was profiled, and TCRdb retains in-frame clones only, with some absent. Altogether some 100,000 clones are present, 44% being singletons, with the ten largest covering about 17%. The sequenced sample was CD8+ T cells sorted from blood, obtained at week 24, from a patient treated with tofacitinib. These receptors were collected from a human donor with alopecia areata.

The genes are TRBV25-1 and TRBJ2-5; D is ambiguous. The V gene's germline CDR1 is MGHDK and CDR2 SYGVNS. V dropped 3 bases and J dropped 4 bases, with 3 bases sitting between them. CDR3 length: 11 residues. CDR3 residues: CASSDPETQYF. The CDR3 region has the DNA TGTGCCAGCAGTGACCCAGAGACCCAGTACTTC.

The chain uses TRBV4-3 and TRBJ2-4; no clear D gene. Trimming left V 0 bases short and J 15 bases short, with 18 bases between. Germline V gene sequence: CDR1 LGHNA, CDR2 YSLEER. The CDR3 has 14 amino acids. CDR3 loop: CASSQEIRRPELYF. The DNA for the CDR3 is TGCGCCAGCAGCCAAGAGATAAGGAGACCCGAACTGTACTTC.

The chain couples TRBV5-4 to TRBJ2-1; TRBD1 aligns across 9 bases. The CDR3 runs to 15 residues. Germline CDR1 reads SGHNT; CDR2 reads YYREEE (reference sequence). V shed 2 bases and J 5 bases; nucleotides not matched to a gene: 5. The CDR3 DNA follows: TGTGCCAGCAGCTTCCGGGACAGGGCTAACAATGAGCAGTTCTTC. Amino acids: CASSFRDRANNEQFF.

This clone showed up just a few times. CDR3 DNA sequence: TGTGCCAGCAGAGACGGGTACTCCTACGAGCAGTACTTC. This gives the protein CASRDGYSYEQYF. The rearrangement uses TRBV2 and TRBJ2-7; D is ambiguous. V gave up 6 bases and J gave up 0 bases, with 9 bases separating them. This CDR3 comprises 13 residues. From germline, CDR1 is SNHLY and CDR2 FYNNEI.

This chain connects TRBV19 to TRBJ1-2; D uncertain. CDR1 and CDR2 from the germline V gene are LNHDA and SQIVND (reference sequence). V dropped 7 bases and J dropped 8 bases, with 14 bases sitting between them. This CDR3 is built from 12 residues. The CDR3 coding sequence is TGTGCCAGTACCCCCCCCGGAGGGGGCTACACCTTC. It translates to CASTPPGGGYTF. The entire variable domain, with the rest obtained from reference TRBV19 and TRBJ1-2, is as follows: DGGITQSPKYLFRKEGQNVTLSCEQNLNHDAMYWYRQDPGQGLRLIYYSQIVNDFQKGDIAEGYSVSREKKESFPLTVTSAQKNPTAFYLCASTPPGGGYTFGSGTRLTVV.

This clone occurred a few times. The chain's CDR3 is CASSFRDRGISEQYF. CDR3 sequence (DNA): TGCGCCAGCAGCTTCCGGGACAGGGGAATTAGCGAGCAGTACTTC. The chain couples TRBV4-1 to TRBJ2-7; 10 bases are shared with TRBD1. Germline trimming cut 5 bases from V and 6 bases from J; bases unmatched to any gene: 10. The CDR3 has 15 amino acids. Germline V gives CDR1 MGHRA, CDR2 YSYEKL.

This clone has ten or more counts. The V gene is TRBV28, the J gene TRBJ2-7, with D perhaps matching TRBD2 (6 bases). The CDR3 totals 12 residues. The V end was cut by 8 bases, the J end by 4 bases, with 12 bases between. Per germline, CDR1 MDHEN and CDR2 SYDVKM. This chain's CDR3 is CASGEAGYEQYF. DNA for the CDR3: TGTGCCAGCGGGGAGGCCGGATACGAGCAGTACTTC.

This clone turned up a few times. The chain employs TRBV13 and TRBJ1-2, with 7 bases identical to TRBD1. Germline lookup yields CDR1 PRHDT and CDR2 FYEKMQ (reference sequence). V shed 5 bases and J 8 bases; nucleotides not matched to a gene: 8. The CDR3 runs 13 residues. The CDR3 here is CASSPAGGDGYTF. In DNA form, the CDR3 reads TGTGCCAGCAGCCCCGCAGGGGGAGACGGCTACACCTTC.

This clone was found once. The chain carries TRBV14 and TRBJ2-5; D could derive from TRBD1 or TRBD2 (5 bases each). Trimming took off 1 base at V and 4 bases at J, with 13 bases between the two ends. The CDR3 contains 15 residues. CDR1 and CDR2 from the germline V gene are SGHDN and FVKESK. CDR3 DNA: TGTGCCAGCAGCCAAGTACCAGGGAGAGGAGAGACCCAGTACTTC. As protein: CASSQVPGRGETQYF. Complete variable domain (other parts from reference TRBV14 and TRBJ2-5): EAGVTQFPSHSVIEKGQTVTLRCDPISGHDNLYWYRRVMGKEIKFLLHFVKESKQDESGMPNNRFLAERTGGTYSTLKVQPAELEDSGVYFCASSQVPGRGETQYFGPGTRLLVL.

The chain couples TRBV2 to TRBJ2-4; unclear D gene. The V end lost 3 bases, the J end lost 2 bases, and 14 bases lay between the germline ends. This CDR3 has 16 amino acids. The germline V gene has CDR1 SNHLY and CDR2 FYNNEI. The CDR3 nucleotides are TGTGCCAGCAGTGATCGCTCGACGGGCCCCAAAAACATTCAGTACTTC. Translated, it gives CASSDRSTGPKNIQYF.

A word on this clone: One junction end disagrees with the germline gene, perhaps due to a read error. In DNA form, the CDR3 reads TGCCCAGTCGAATACAATGAGCAGTTCTTC. The encoded protein is CPVEYNEQFF. This chain connects TRBV6-5 to TRBJ2-1; no clear D gene. Looked up from germline, CDR1 is MNHEY and CDR2 is SVGAGI. The CDR3 totals 10 residues.

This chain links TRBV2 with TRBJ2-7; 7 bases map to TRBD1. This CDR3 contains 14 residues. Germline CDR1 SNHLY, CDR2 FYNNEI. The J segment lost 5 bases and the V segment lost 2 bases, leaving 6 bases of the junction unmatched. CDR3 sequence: CASSEQRGPDEQYF. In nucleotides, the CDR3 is TGTGCCAGCAGTGAACAAAGGGGGCCGGACGAGCAGTACTTC.

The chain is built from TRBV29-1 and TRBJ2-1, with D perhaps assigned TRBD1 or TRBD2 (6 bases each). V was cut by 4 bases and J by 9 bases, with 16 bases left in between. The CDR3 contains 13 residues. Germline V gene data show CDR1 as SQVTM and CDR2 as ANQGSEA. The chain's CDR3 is CSVAVRGQSEQFF. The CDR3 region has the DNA TGCAGCGTTGCAGTTCGGGGGCAAAGTGAGCAGTTCTTC.

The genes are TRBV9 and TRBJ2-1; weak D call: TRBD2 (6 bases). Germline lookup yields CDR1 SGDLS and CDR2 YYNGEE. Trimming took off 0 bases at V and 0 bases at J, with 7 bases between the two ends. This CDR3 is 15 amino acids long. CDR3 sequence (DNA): TGTGCCAGCAGCGTAGCGGGAGTCTCCTACAATGAGCAGTTCTTC. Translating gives CASSVAGVSYNEQFF.

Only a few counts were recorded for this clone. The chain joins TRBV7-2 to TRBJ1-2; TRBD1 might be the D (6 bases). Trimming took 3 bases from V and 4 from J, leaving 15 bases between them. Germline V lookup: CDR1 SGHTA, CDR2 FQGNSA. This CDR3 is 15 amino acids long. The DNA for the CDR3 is TGTGCCAGCAGCTTTACCCAGGACAGTCCCTATGGCTACACCTTC. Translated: CASSFTQDSPYGYTF.

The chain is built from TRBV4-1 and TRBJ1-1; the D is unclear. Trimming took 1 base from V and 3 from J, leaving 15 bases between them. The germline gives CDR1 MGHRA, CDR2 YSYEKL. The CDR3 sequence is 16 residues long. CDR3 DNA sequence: TGCGCCAGCAGCCAAGGTAAGACAACCTGGGACACTGAAGCTTTCTTT. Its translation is CASSQGKTTWDTEAFF.

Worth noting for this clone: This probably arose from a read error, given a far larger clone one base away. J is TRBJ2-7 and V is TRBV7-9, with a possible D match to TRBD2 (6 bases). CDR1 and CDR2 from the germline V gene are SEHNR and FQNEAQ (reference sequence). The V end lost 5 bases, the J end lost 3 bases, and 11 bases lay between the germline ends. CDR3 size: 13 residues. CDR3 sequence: CASSRGTDYEQYF. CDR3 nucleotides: TGTGCCAGCAGCCGCGGGACGGACTACGAGCAGTACTTC.

DNA of the CDR3: TGTGCCAGCAGCATACTTGAGAACCGGGCCACCCTAGATACGCAGTATTTT. Translating gives CASSILENRATLDTQYF. The genes are TRBV5-5 and TRBJ2-3, with D unclear. V was pared by 4 bases and J by 5 bases, with 23 bases between. This CDR3 is built from 17 residues. Germline V gene sequence: CDR1 SGHKS, CDR2 YYEKEE (reference sequence).